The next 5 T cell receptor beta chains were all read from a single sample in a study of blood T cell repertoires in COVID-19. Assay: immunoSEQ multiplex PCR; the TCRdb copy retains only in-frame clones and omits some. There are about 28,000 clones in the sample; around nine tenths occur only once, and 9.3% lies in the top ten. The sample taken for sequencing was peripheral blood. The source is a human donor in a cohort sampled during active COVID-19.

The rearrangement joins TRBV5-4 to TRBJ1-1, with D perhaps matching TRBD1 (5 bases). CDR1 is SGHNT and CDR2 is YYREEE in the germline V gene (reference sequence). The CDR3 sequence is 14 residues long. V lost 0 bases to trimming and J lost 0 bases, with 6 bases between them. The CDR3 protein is CASSLGQMNTEAFF. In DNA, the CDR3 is TGTGCCAGCAGCTTGGGACAGATGAACACTGAAGCTTTCTTT.

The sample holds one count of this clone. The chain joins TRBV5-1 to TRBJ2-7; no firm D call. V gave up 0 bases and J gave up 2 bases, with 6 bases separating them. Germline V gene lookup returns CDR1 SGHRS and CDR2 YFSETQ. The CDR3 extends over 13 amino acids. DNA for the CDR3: TGCGCCAGCAGCTTGGACAGTCCCTACGAGCAGTACTTC. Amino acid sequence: CASSLDSPYEQYF.

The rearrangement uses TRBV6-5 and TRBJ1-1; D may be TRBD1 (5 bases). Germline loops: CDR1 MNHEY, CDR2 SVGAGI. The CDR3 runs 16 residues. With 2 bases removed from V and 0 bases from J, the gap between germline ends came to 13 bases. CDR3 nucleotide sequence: TGTGCCAGCAGTTACGGACGGACAAACATGAACACTGAAGCTTTCTTT. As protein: CASSYGRTNMNTEAFF.

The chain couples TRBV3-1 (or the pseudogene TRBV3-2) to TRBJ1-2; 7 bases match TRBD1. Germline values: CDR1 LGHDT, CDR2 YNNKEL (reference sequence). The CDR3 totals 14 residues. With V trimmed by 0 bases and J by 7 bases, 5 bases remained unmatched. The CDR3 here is CASSQETGPAGYTF. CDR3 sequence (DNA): TGTGCCAGCAGCCAAGAGACAGGGCCCGCTGGCTACACCTTC.

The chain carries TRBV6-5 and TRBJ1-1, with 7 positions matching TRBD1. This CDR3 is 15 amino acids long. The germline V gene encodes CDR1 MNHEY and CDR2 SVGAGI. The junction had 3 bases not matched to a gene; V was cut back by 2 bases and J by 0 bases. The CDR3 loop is CASSYRQGLNTEAFF. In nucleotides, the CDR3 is TGTGCCAGCAGTTACAGACAGGGACTGAACACTGAAGCTTTCTTT.